These 6 T cell receptor beta chains came from one sample sequenced in a study of T cells in Graves' hyperthyroidism and ophthalmopathy. Amplification targeted TCR beta CDR3 regions from RNA transcripts. The HTBI primer set served for first-round RT-PCR of the TCR CDR3. In TCRdb, the multiplex PCR reads were re-called with MiXCR into one record per CDR3 protein. The sample yields around 600,000 distinct CDR3 sequences, roughly a sixth seen once. Sequencing input: blood. The receptors were gathered from a woman in her thirties or forties with Graves' ophthalmopathy.

The table lists this clonotype with many counts. The rearrangement uses TRBV11-2 and TRBJ2-7, with D unresolved. V was clipped by 5 bases and J by 3 bases, with 11 bases between them. This CDR3 comprises 13 residues. Germline V gene lookup returns CDR1 SGHAT and CDR2 FQNNGV. The CDR3 bases are TGTGCCAGCAGCCAACAGTTCTTCTACGAGCAGTACTTC. Translation gives CASSQQFFYEQYF. Full variable domain (missing parts from reference TRBV11-2 and TRBJ2-7): EAGVAQSPRYKIIEKRQSVAFWCNPISGHATLYWYQQILGQGPKLLIQFQNNGVVDDSQLPKDRFSAERLKGVDSTLKIQPAKLEDSAVYLCASSQQFFYEQYFGPGTRLTVT.

Many counts were recorded for this clonotype. The chain has TRBV11-2 and TRBJ2-3, with 9 positions matching TRBD2. V dropped 5 bases and J dropped 5; count of bases not matched to a gene: 11. The germline V gene encodes CDR1 SGHAT and CDR2 FQNNGV. This CDR3 has 16 residues. The DNA for the CDR3 is TGTGCCAGCAGCCCCCCCGGCGGGGGGGTGGTAGATACGCAGTATTTT. This gives the protein CASSPPGGGVVDTQYF.

The sample holds a few counts of this clonotype. This chain joins TRBV11-2 and TRBJ2-1, with D perhaps TRBD1 or TRBD2 (6 bases each). In germline, CDR1 is SGHAT, CDR2 FQNNGV. V was clipped by 1 base and J by 0 bases, with 13 bases between them. The CDR3 extends over 17 amino acids. The DNA of the CDR3 is TGTGCCAGCAGCTTAGGGGGGGCAGGGAGCTCCTACAATGAGCAGTTCTTC. This translates into CASSLGGAGSSYNEQFF.

On this clonotype: A much larger clone differs from this one at a single base, so this may be a read error. The chain is built from TRBV12-3 or TRBV12-4 and TRBJ1-1, with D unclear. The V and J ends lost 7 bases and 3 bases respectively, with 15 bases between them. The CDR3 is made up of 14 amino acids. This CDR3 is CASITFTGHTEAFF. CDR3 coding DNA: TGTGCCAGCATTACGTTTACTGGGCACACTGAAGCTTTCTTT.

The chain recombines TRBV7-9 with TRBJ2-1, with TRBD2 matching over 10 bases. The V gene end was trimmed by 4 bases and the J gene end by 0 bases; junction bases not matched to a gene: 6. The CDR3 consists of 17 residues. Germline loops: CDR1 SEHNR, CDR2 FQNEAQ (reference sequence). CDR3 sequence (DNA): TGTGCCAGCAGCTGGACTAGCGGCTTACCCTCCTACAATGAGCAGTTCTTC. Translated, it gives CASSWTSGLPSYNEQFF.

This clonotype was recorded at least ten times. This chain joins TRBV28 and TRBJ2-7, with D possibly TRBD1 on 6 matching bases. This CDR3 has 15 amino acids. V was cut by 7 bases and J by 2 bases, with 18 bases left in between. From germline, CDR1 is MDHEN and CDR2 SYDVKM. The CDR3 DNA is TGTGCCAGCAAGAATAGCGAGACAGGAGCCTACGAGCAGTACTTC. Encoded protein: CASKNSETGAYEQYF.